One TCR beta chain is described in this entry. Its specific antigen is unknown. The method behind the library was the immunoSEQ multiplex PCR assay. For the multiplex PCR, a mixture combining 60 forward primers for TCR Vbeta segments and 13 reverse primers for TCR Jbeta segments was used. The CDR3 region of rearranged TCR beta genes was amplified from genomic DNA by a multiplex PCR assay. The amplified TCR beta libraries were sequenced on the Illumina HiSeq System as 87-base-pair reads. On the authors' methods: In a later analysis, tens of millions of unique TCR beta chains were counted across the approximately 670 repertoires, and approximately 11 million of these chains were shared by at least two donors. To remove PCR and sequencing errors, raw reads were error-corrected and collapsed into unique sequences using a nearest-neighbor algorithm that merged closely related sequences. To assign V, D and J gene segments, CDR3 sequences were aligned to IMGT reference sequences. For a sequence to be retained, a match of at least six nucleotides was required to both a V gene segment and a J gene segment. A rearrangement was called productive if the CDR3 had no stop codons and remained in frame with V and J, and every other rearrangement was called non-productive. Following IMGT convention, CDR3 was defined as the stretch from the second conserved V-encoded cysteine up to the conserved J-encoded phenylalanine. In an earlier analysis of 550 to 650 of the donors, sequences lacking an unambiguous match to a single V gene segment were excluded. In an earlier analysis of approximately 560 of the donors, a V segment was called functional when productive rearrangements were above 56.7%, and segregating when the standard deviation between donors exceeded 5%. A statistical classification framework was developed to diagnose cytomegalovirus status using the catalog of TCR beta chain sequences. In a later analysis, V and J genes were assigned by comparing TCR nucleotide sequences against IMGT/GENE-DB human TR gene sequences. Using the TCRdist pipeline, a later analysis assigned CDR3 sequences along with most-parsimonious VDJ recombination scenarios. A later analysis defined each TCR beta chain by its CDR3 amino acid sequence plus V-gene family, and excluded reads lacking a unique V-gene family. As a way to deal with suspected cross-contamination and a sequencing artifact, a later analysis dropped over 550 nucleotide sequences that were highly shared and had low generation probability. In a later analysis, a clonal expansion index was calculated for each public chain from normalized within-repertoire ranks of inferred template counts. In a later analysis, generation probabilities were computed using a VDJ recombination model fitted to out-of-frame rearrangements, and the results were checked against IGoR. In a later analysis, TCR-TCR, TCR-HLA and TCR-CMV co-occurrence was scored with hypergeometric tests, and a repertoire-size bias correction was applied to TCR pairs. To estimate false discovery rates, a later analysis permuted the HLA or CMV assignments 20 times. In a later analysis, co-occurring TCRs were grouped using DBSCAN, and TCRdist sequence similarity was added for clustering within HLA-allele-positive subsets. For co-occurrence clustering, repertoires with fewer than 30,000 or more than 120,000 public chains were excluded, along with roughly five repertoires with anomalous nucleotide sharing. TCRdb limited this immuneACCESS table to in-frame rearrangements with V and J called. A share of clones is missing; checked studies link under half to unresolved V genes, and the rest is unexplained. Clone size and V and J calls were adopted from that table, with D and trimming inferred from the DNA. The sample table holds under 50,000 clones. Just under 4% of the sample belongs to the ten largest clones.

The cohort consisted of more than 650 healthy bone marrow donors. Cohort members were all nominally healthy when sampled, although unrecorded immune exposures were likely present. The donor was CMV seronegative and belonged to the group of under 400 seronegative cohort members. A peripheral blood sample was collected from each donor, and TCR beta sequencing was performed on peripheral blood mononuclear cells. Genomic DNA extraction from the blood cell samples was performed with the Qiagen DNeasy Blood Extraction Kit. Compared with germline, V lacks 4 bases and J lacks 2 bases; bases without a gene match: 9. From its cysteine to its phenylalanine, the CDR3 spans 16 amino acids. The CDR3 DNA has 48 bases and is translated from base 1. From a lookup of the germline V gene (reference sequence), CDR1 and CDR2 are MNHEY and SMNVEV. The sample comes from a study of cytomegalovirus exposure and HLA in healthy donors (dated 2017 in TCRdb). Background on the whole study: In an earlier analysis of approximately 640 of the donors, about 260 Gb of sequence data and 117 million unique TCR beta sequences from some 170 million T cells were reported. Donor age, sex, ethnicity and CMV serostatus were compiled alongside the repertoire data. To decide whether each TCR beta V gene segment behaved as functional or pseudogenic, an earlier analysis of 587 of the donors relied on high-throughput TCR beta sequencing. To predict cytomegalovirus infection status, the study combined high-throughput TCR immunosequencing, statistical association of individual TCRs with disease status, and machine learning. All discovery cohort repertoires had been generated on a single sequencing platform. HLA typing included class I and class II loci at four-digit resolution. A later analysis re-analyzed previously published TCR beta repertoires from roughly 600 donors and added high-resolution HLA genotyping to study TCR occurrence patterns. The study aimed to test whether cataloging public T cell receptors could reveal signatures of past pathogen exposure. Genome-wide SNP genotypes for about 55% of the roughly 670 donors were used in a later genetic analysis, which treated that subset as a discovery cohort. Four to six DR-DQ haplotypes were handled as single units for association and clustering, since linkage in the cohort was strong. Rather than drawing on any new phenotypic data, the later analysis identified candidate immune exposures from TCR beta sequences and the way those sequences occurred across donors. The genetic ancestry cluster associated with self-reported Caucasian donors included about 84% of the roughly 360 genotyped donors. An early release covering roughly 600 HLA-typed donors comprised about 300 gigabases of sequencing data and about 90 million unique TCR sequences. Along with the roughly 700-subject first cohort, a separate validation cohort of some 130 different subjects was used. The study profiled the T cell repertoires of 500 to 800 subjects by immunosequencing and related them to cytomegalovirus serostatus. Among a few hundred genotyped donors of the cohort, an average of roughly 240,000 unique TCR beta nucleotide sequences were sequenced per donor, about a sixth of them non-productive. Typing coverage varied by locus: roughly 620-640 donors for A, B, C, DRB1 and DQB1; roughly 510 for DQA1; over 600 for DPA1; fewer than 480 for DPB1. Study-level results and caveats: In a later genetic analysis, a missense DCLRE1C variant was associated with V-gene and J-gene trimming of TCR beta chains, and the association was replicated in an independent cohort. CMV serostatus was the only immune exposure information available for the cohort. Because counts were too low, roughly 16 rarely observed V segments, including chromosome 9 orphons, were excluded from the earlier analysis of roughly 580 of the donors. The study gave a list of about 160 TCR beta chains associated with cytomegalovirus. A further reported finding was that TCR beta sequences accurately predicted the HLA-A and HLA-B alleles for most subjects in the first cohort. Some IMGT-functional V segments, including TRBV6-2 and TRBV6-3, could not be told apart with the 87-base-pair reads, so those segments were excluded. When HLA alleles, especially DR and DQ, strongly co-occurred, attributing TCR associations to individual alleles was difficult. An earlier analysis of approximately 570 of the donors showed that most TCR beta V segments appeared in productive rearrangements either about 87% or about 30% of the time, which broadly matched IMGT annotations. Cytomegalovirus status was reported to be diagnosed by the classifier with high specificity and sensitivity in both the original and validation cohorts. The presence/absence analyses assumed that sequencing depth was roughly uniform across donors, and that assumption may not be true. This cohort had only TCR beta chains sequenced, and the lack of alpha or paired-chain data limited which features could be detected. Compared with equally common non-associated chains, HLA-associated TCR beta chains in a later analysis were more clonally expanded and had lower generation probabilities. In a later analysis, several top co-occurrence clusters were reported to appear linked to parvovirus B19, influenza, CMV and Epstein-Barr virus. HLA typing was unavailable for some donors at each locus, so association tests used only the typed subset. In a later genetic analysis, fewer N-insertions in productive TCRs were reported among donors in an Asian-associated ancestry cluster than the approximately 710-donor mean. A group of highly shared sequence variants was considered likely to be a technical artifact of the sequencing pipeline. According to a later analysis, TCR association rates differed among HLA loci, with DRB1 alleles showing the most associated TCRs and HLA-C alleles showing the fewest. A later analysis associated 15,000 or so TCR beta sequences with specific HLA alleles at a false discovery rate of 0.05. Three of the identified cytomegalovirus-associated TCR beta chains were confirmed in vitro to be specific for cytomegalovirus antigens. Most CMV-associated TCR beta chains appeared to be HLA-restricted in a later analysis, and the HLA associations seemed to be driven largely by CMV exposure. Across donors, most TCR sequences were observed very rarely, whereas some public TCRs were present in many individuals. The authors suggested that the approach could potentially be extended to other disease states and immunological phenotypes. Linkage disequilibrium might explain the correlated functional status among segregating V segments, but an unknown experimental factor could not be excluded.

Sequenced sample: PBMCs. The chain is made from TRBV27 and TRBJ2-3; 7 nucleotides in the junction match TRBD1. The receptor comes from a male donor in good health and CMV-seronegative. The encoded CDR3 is CASSYQGDPITDTQYF. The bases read TGTGCCAGCAGTTACCAGGGGGATCCGATCACAGATACGCAGTATTTT.